The 3 T cell receptor beta chains below come from one sample, sequenced in a study of cytomegalovirus exposure and HLA in healthy donors. Both 60 Vbeta primers and 13 Jbeta primers went into the PCR. TCRdb's table, derived via immunoSEQ multiplex PCR, lists solely in-frame clones and lacks some. The data hold 210,000 or so clones, with under 80% observed a single time. Specimen: PBMCs. All receptors come from a girl aged 2 to 9 in good health and CMV-seronegative.

The chain recombines TRBV5-1 with TRBJ1-1; weak D call: TRBD1 (6 bases). CDR1 is SGHRS, CDR2 YFSETQ, per germline. This CDR3 is built from 14 residues. V was trimmed by 2 bases and J by 1 base, leaving 9 bases between them. For the CDR3, the DNA is TGCGCCAGCAGCTTCCAGGACAGGAACACTGAAGCTTTCTTT. This translates into CASSFQDRNTEAFF.

This chain uses TRBV7-2 with TRBJ2-1; no reliable D call. This CDR3 comprises 14 residues. In germline, CDR1 is SGHTA, CDR2 FQGNSA. Deletions cut 0 bases from V and 6 bases from J, with 9 bases between. CDR3 amino acids: CASSLAVYSNEQFF. The CDR3 DNA follows: TGTGCCAGCAGCTTAGCGGTCTACTCCAATGAGCAGTTCTTC.

This clone was seen just once. This rearrangement joins TRBV9 to TRBJ2-7, with 8 positions matching TRBD2. Germline V CDR1 and CDR2: SGDLS, YYNGEE. The CDR3 is made up of 15 amino acids. V was clipped by 0 bases and J by 3 bases; unmatched bases: 5. This CDR3 reads CASSVGVAGYYEQYF. The CDR3 DNA reads TGTGCCAGCAGCGTAGGCGTAGCGGGGTACTACGAGCAGTACTTC.